This TCR beta chain is from a study of glioma-infiltrating T cells. Amplification of TCR alpha and beta CDR3 regions from RNA used iRepertoire nested multiplex PCR. Using its own MiXCR run on the multiplex PCR reads, TCRdb lists one record per CDR3 protein. Of some 180,000 distinct CDR3 sequences detected, over 25% appear once; the ten largest clones hold 20% to 25%. Between the trimmed V and J ends, which lost 6 bases and 1 base, there was a span of 9 bases. Germline CDR1 and CDR2: SGHAT and FQNNGV. The CDR3 spans 14 residues. The sequence derives from a human donor with low-grade glioma or glioblastoma, undergoing nonglioma brain surgery, or in good health (not recorded which). Sequenced material: glioma tissue, nonneoplastic brain tissue, or PBMCs (not recorded which). V usage is TRBV11-2 and J usage is TRBJ2-2; no firm D call. CDR3 residues: CASSAKGNTGELFF. The CDR3 nucleotides read TGTGCCAGCAGTGCAAAGGGGAACACCGGGGAGCTGTTTTTT. The variable domain in full, with the rest retrieved from reference TRBV11-2 and TRBJ2-2, is EAGVAQSPRYKIIEKRQSVAFWCNPISGHATLYWYQQILGQGPKLLIQFQNNGVVDDSQLPKDRFSAERLKGVDSTLKIQPAKLEDSAVYLCASSAKGNTGELFFGEGSRLTVL.